The 25 T cell receptor beta chains given below trace back to one sample, sequenced in a study of T-cell memory formation after mild COVID-19. Via MiXCR, TCRdb re-called the 5' RACE reads, giving one row per CDR3 protein. The table records around 300,000 distinct CDR3 sequences, around 15% of them present only once. Sequencing was done on a sample of PBMCs or a T cell subset sorted from them (not recorded which). The receptors shown here come from a man in his late teens or twenties who had mild COVID-19 (a few samples of this study predate the infection). Cell type and time point are not known.

The J gene is TRBJ2-1, the V gene TRBV5-1; TRBD2 matches at 10 bases. The CDR3 sequence is 17 residues long. Germline V gene sequence: CDR1 SGHRS, CDR2 YFSETQ. J was trimmed by 4 bases and V by 7 bases; bases with no gene match: 14. The CDR3 sequence is CASGRISGGPGYNEQFF. DNA of the CDR3: TGCGCCAGCGGCAGAATTAGCGGGGGGCCGGGGTACAATGAGCAGTTCTTC.

This clonotype showed up many times. The rearrangement uses TRBV6-6 and TRBJ2-5; 12 bases fit TRBD2. CDR1 and CDR2 (germline): MNHNY, SVGAGI (reference sequence). Losses at the gene ends were 0 bases for V and 2 bases for J; bases not matched to a gene: 4. This CDR3 has 17 amino acids. This CDR3 is CASSYSRLAGAQETQYF. Here the CDR3 DNA reads TGTGCCAGCAGTTACTCGAGACTAGCGGGGGCACAAGAGACCCAGTACTTC.

This clonotype was counted only a few times. This chain uses TRBV12-3 or TRBV12-4 with TRBJ1-2, with no clear D. Trimming cost V 2 bases and J 4 bases, with 8 bases left between them. There are 13 residues in the CDR3. The CDR3 DNA reads TGTGCCAGCAGTTTAAGTACAGCCTATGGCTACACCTTC. As protein: CASSLSTAYGYTF.

The table lists this clonotype with many counts. The chain recombines TRBV19 with TRBJ1-3; D is ambiguous. Trimming stripped 3 bases from V and 0 bases from J, with 6 bases between. CDR3 length: 14 amino acids. Germline values: CDR1 LNHDA, CDR2 SQIVND (reference sequence). The CDR3 DNA follows: TGTGCCAGTAGTATCGGGAACTCTGGAAACACCATATATTTT. Amino acid sequence: CASSIGNSGNTIYF.

This clonotype came up a few times. V and J are TRBV12-3 or TRBV12-4 and TRBJ1-3, with D unclear. The V end lost 1 base, the J end lost 4 bases, and 11 bases lay between the germline ends. This CDR3 has 15 amino acids. CDR3 bases: TGTGCCAGCAGTTTAGTCCCACCTACAGGAAACACCATATATTTT. It specifies CASSLVPPTGNTIYF.

The rearrangement uses TRBV7-9 and TRBJ2-7; 8 bases agree with TRBD1. This CDR3 has 15 amino acids. Germline V CDR1 and CDR2: SEHNR, FQNEAQ (reference sequence). The V gene end was trimmed by 5 bases and the J gene end by 2 bases; junction bases not matched to a gene: 8. CDR3 amino acids: CASSGGEDRAYEQYF. CDR3 in DNA: TGTGCCAGCAGCGGCGGAGAGGACAGGGCCTACGAGCAGTACTTC. Variable domain in full (rest from reference TRBV7-9 and TRBJ2-7): DTGVSQNPRHKITKRGQNVTFRCDPISEHNRLYWYRQTLGQGPEFLTYFQNEAQLEKSRLLSDRFSAERPKGSFSTLEIQRTEQGDSAMYLCASSGGEDRAYEQYFGPGTRLTVT.

The chain employs TRBV4-2 and TRBJ2-3; 8 bases align to TRBD2. The germline CDR1 and CDR2 sequences are LGHNA and YNFKEQ. There are 18 residues in the CDR3. V lost 0 bases to trimming and J lost 0 bases; unmatched junction nucleotides: 8. For the CDR3, the DNA is TGTGCCAGCAGCCAAGATCGATCGGGGGGGCCGAGCACAGATACGCAGTATTTT. Translating it yields CASSQDRSGGPSTDTQYF.

This clonotype was seen repeatedly, ten times or more. V is TRBV11-2 and J is TRBJ2-5; a weak D match, TRBD1 (5 bases). CDR1 is SGHAT, CDR2 FQNNGV, per germline. The CDR3 has 13 amino acids. The ends were cut back, 5 bases at V and 5 bases at J, with 12 bases in the middle. The CDR3 bases are TGTGCCAGCAGCGCCCAGGGAATCGAGACCCAGTACTTC. Encoded protein: CASSAQGIETQYF.

This clonotype was recorded many times. V usage is TRBV7-2 and J usage is TRBJ2-3; tentatively, D is TRBD2 (6 bases). CDR1 and CDR2 (germline): SGHTA, FQGNSA. Trimming cost V 1 base and J 4 bases, with 15 bases left between them. This CDR3 spans 16 amino acids. The CDR3 region is CASSLGGTGRADTQYF. DNA for the CDR3: TGTGCCAGCAGCTTAGGCGGGACTGGGCGAGCAGATACGCAGTATTTT.

The J gene is TRBJ2-7, the V gene TRBV5-1; TRBD1 or TRBD2 may be the D gene (6 bases each). This CDR3 is built from 14 residues. Germline V gives CDR1 SGHRS, CDR2 YFSETQ. The V end lost 4 bases, the J end lost 1 base, and 12 bases lay between the germline ends. The CDR3 reads CASSPWGASYEQYF. The CDR3 bases are TGCGCCAGCAGCCCCTGGGGGGCTTCCTACGAGCAGTACTTC. Using reference TRBV5-1 and TRBJ2-7 for the parts outside the CDR3, the full variable domain is KAGVTQTPRYLIKTRGQQVTLSCSPISGHRSVSWYQQTPGQGLQFLFEYFSETQRNKGNFPGRFSGRQFSNSRSEMNVSTLELGDSALYLCASSPWGASYEQYFGPGTRLTVT.

This clonotype was observed at least ten times. The V call is TRBV4-2, the J call TRBJ1-2; 7 positions agree with TRBD1. Per germline, CDR1 LGHNA and CDR2 YNFKEQ. J was trimmed by 8 bases and V by 5 bases; bases with no gene match: 8. The CDR3 is 13 residues long. CDR3: CASSERTGTGYTF. The CDR3 DNA is TGTGCCAGCAGCGAGCGGACAGGCACGGGCTACACCTTC.

This clonotype was recorded at least ten times. This chain uses TRBV12-3 or TRBV12-4 with TRBJ1-1; unclear D gene. V lost 4 bases to trimming and J lost 1 base, with 4 bases between them. The CDR3 covers 12 residues. The CDR3 sequence: CASSWANTEAFF. CDR3 nucleotide sequence: TGTGCCAGCAGTTGGGCGAACACTGAAGCTTTCTTT.

This clonotype was recorded many times. In DNA form, the CDR3 reads TGTGCCAGCAGCCAAAGAGGGGCGGGCCATAACGAGCAGTACTTC. This encodes CASSQRGAGHNEQYF. The V and J genes are TRBV4-2 and TRBJ2-7; D may correspond to TRBD1 or TRBD2 (5 bases each). The CDR3 is 15 residues long. Germline CDR1 reads LGHNA; CDR2 reads YNFKEQ. The V end was cut by 2 bases, the J end by 5 bases, with 16 bases between.

This sequence joins TRBV7-8 and TRBJ2-3; the match to TRBD2 covers 8 bases. The CDR3 spans 15 residues. Per the germline V gene, CDR1 is SGHVS and CDR2 is FQNEAQ. Trimming removed 3 bases from V and 1 base from J; junction bases left unmatched: 3. The CDR3 loop is CASSFNSGGTDTQYF. The DNA of the CDR3 is TGTGCCAGCAGCTTCAATAGCGGGGGCACAGATACGCAGTATTTT.

This clonotype was seen at least ten times. CDR3 sequence (DNA): TGTGCCAGCAGTTATGCAGGATTTGTGGATGAGCAGTTCTTC. Its translation: CASSYAGFVDEQFF. The J gene is TRBJ2-1, the V gene TRBV12-3 or TRBV12-4; D is unclear. The V gene lost 4 bases and the J gene lost 8 bases, with 15 bases spanning the gap. The length of the CDR3 is 14 residues.

In its sample, this clonotype was seen a few times. V gene TRBV6-2 or TRBV6-3 combines with J gene TRBJ2-7; no clear D. The CDR3 totals 15 residues. Between the trimmed V and J ends, which lost 2 bases and 5 bases, there was a span of 16 bases. Germline V gene sequence: CDR1 MNHEY, CDR2 SVGEGT. In DNA form, the CDR3 reads TGTGCCAGCAGTTACACTGGTTGGGGATCTCACGAGCAGTACGTC. It specifies CASSYTGWGSHEQYV.

This clonotype was seen at least ten times. This chain joins TRBV12-3 or TRBV12-4 and TRBJ2-1; D is perhaps TRBD1 or TRBD2 (6 bases each). V dropped 3 bases and J dropped 8 bases, with 11 bases sitting between them. The CDR3 runs to 13 residues. CDR3 in amino acids: CASSFTRGDEQFF. The CDR3 nucleotides read TGTGCCAGCAGTTTTACGAGGGGGGATGAGCAGTTCTTC.

This clonotype showed up many times. The chain carries TRBV20-1 and TRBJ2-5; D is ambiguous. The CDR3 covers 15 residues. V was pared by 1 base and J by 5 bases, with 17 bases between. Per germline, CDR1 DFQATT and CDR2 SNEGSKA (reference sequence). Here the CDR3 DNA reads TGCAGTGCTAGAGCTGTGGTTGAACAGTTGGAGACCCAGTACTTC. Translation: CSARAVVEQLETQYF.

This chain links TRBV7-9 with TRBJ1-1, with D tentatively TRBD1 (5 bases). V lost 4 bases, J lost 0 bases, and 12 bases lay in between. This CDR3 is built from 15 residues. Looked up from germline, CDR1 is SEHNR and CDR2 is FQNEAQ (reference sequence). The CDR3 loop reads CASSYPGHLNTEAFF. The CDR3 DNA sequence: TGTGCCAGCAGCTACCCAGGACACCTGAACACTGAAGCTTTCTTT.

This rearrangement joins TRBV2 to TRBJ2-7; D not certain. The length of the CDR3 is 12 residues. Per germline, CDR1 SNHLY and CDR2 FYNNEI. Trimming took off 4 bases at V and 0 bases at J, with 4 bases between the two ends. The CDR3, as DNA: TGTGCCAGCAGTGGGACCTCCTACGAGCAGTACGTC. Its protein product is CASSGTSYEQYV.

Only a few counts were recorded for this clonotype. The DNA of the CDR3 is TGTGCCAGCAGTTCTGAAAAACTGTTTTTT. Its translation is CASSSEKLFF. The rearrangement links TRBV28 to TRBJ1-4; D is uncertain. Trimming took off 4 bases at V and 7 bases at J, with 1 base between the two ends. Germline V gene lookup returns CDR1 MDHEN and CDR2 SYDVKM. This CDR3 is 10 amino acids long.

This clonotype was seen only a few times. V and J are TRBV18 and TRBJ2-3; D remains ambiguous. Trimming removed 6 bases at V and 6 bases at J, with 19 bases between. The CDR3 contains 15 residues. Germline V gives CDR1 KGHSH, CDR2 LQKENI. CDR3: CASSPELSLPDTQYF. In DNA form, the CDR3 reads TGTGCCAGCTCCCCTGAGCTCTCCCTGCCGGATACGCAGTATTTT.

This clonotype was seen a few times. The rearrangement links TRBV12-3 or TRBV12-4 to TRBJ2-5; 7 nucleotides match TRBD1. After removal of 6 bases from V and 5 bases from J, the junction contained 6 bases not matched to a gene. The CDR3 has 13 amino acids. The DNA for the CDR3 is TGTGCCAGCAGAGACAGGGTTGGCGAGACCCAGTACTTC. Protein product: CASRDRVGETQYF.

This clonotype turned up a few times. The chain joins TRBV12-3 or TRBV12-4 to TRBJ2-5; TRBD2 matches 8 bases. The CDR3 runs to 14 residues. The trim removed 5 bases at V and 5 bases at J, leaving 7 bases unmatched. Here the CDR3 reads CASSPAGGVETQYF. DNA of the CDR3: TGTGCCAGCAGTCCGGCCGGGGGGGTCGAGACCCAGTACTTC.

This chain connects TRBV7-2 to TRBJ1-2; D ambiguous. V lost 2 bases to trimming and J lost 7 bases, with 17 bases between them. The CDR3 covers 15 residues. Looked up from germline, CDR1 is SGHTA and CDR2 is FQGNSA. The CDR3 region has the DNA TGTGCCAGCAGCTTACTGGTTAGAGTGGGAGGTGGCTACACCTTC. Its translation: CASSLLVRVGGGYTF.